Below, one T cell receptor beta chain is given with its context. Its antigen is unknown. Generated by immunoSEQ multiplex PCR, the TCRdb table keeps only in-frame clones and is missing some. The data contain fewer than 350,000 clones, more than 75% of them singletons. Germline CDR1 and CDR2: MGHRA and YSYEKL. Trimming stripped 4 bases from V and 4 bases from J, with 17 bases between. The CDR3 runs 16 residues. This specimen comes from a study of cytomegalovirus exposure and HLA in healthy donors. Study-level findings and limits: According to a subsequent analysis, TCR clusters from the first cohort were inclined to appear together in the 120 or so validation repertoires.

This chain uses TRBV4-1 with TRBJ2-1; D perhaps matches TRBD2 (5 bases). Input material: PBMCs. This TCR was sampled from a woman aged 18-35 years in good health and CMV-seronegative. CDR3 nucleotide sequence: TGCGCCAGCAGCCGCATAGGCCAGCGGCTTTACAATGAGCAGTTCTTC. Translated, it gives CASSRIGQRLYNEQFF.